This section outlines one T cell receptor (beta chain) sequence together with its context. The antigen remains unidentified. The CDR3 covers 17 residues. Germline V gene sequence: CDR1 SNHLY, CDR2 FYNNEI. The V gene lost 3 bases and the J gene lost 1 base, with 17 bases spanning the gap. This entry is derived from a study of T cell responses to AZD1222 COVID-19 vaccine. Regarding the study as a whole: In a largely white British group with more females than males, clonal diversity was possibly underestimated. Regions 160-218 and 743-854 held dominance among vaccine-associated CD4 TCRs, which spanned spike.

The data were produced by immunoSEQ multiplex PCR, yet TCRdb's version contains in-frame clones alone and is incomplete. The sample carries roughly 35,000 clones, over 75% recorded once. The J gene is TRBJ2-3, the V gene TRBV2, with D perhaps TRBD1 or TRBD2 (5 bases each). The source material was peripheral blood, sampled 28 days after the second AZD1222 dose. The receptor was isolated from an adult who received the AZD1222 COVID-19 vaccine. The CDR3 region has the DNA TGTGCCAGCAGTGACGACAACCGGGACCCCCGCACAGATACGCAGTATTTT. It encodes CASSDDNRDPRTDTQYF. Based on the CDR3 plus reference TRBV2 and TRBJ2-3, the full variable domain is EPEVTQTPSHQVTQMGQEVILRCVPISNHLYFYWYRQILGQKVEFLVSFYNNEISEKSEIFDDQFSVERPDGSNFTLKIRSTKLEDSAMYFCASSDDNRDPRTDTQYFGPGTRLTVL.